The 3 T cell receptor beta chains given below trace back to one sample, sequenced in a study of neoadjuvant nivolumab and ipilimumab in lung cancer. Method: immunoSEQ multiplex PCR; TCRdb's copy keeps in-frame clones and lacks some. The profile covers about 17,000 clones, with more than 70% appearing a single time and roughly 8% taken by the ten largest. The sample in question was tumor tissue, obtained after neoadjuvant nivolumab, alone or with ipilimumab, at or shortly before surgery. These receptors were obtained from an adult with non-small cell lung cancer.

The rearrangement links TRBV19 to TRBJ1-6; TRBD1 is a possible D gene (6 bases). The germline gives CDR1 LNHDA, CDR2 SQIVND (reference sequence). CDR3 length: 14 residues. Between the trimmed V and J ends, which lost 3 bases and 10 bases, there was a span of 13 bases. CDR3 in DNA: TGTGCCAGTAGTATCAAGGGGGTGAACTCACCCCTCCACTTT. As protein: CASSIKGVNSPLHF.

The sample holds one count of this clone. The rearrangement links TRBV25-1 to TRBJ1-4; D gene ambiguous. The germline V and J ends were trimmed by 1 base and 8 bases, with 14 bases remaining between them. From germline, CDR1 is MGHDK and CDR2 SYGVNS. The CDR3 covers 15 residues. Here the CDR3 reads CASSESGTTGEKLFF. The CDR3 DNA reads as TGTGCCAGCAGTGAATCGGGAACCACGGGGGAAAAACTGTTTTTT.

This clone occurred once. J is TRBJ1-1 and V is TRBV7-9; D call uncertain. Germline V gene data show CDR1 as SEHNR and CDR2 as FQNEAQ (reference sequence). V was shortened by 3 bases and J by 4 bases, with 9 bases between the two germline ends. The CDR3 is 13 residues long. The DNA for the CDR3 is TGTGCCAGCAGCTTCGATAGGGTCACTGAAGCTTTCTTT. Residues: CASSFDRVTEAFF.